The 5 T cell receptor beta chains below were found in one sample sequenced in a study of OX40 agonist ivuxolimab in advanced cancers. Library preparation used the immunoSEQ multiplex PCR assay. TCRdb obtained this table from immuneACCESS and retained in-frame rearrangements with V and J assigned. These tables miss some clones; where compared with another copy, unresolved V genes account for less than half of the shortfall, and the remainder is unexplained. The sample data list some 60,000 clones, and around 83% of these were observed just once. The biggest ten clones account for approximately 4% of the sample. The source was CD4+ or CD8+ T cells sorted from blood, collected in a trial of the OX40 agonist ivuxolimab. The receptor set was obtained from an adult with an advanced solid tumor such as melanoma, head and neck, liver or kidney cancer.

The chain recombines TRBV7-9 with TRBJ1-1; perhaps TRBD1 as D (5 bases). The CDR3 length is 13 residues. Between the trimmed V and J ends, which lost 4 bases and 4 bases, there was a span of 10 bases. The V gene's germline CDR1 is SEHNR and CDR2 FQNEAQ (reference sequence). This chain's CDR3 is CASSSTVTTEAFF. The CDR3 nucleotides read TGTGCCAGCAGCTCGACAGTTACCACTGAAGCTTTCTTT. Complete variable domain (other parts from reference TRBV7-9 and TRBJ1-1): DTGVSQNPRHKITKRGQNVTFRCDPISEHNRLYWYRQTLGQGPEFLTYFQNEAQLEKSRLLSDRFSAERPKGSFSTLEIQRTEQGDSAMYLCASSSTVTTEAFFGQGTRLTVV.

A remark on this clone: Its ends do not fully match the called genes, so a read error is possible. The chain uses TRBV7-7 and TRBJ2-2; D is unclear. The CDR3 has 13 amino acids. The germline V gene encodes CDR1 SSHAT and CDR2 FNYEAQ (reference sequence). The CDR3 region has the DNA TGTGCTAGCAGCGCGAGTGGAACCGGGGAGCTGTTTTTT. Encoded protein: CASSASGTGELFF.

The rearrangement joins TRBV9 to TRBJ1-5; 7 bases line up with TRBD1. The CDR3 runs to 16 residues. V gave up 4 bases and J gave up 1 base; unmatched junction bases: 8. Germline V gene sequence: CDR1 SGDLS, CDR2 YYNGEE. CDR3: CASSSGTETSNQPQHF. For the CDR3, the DNA is TGTGCCAGCAGCTCCGGGACAGAAACAAGCAATCAGCCCCAGCATTTT.

J is TRBJ2-3 and V is TRBV5-1; 7 bases line up with TRBD1. Germline CDR1 SGHRS, CDR2 YFSETQ. V shed 3 bases, J shed 2 bases, and the junction held 9 bases outside the gene matches. The CDR3 is made up of 16 amino acids. The CDR3 spells CASSSGTAFSTDTQYF. CDR3 DNA: TGCGCCAGCAGCTCCGGGACAGCATTCTCCACAGATACGCAGTATTTT.

The V and J genes are TRBV19 and TRBJ1-3; D is unclear. Per the germline V gene, CDR1 is LNHDA and CDR2 is SQIVND (reference sequence). The CDR3 spans 11 residues. V was pared by 9 bases and J by 3 bases, with 6 bases between. For the CDR3, the DNA is TGTGCCAGGCAACTTGGAAACACCATATATTTT. Protein product: CARQLGNTIYF.